The rows below give T cell receptor beta chains drawn from one sample of a study of CD8 T cells in ankylosing spondylitis. TCRdb analysed the 5' RACE reads with MiXCR anew, one entry per CDR3 protein. Of approximately 300,000 distinct CDR3 sequences listed, less than 25% are singletons. Sequenced input: blood, either unsorted or a sorted T cell fraction (not recorded which). The receptor source for this set is a female donor with ankylosing spondylitis or in good health (not recorded which). The CDR3 runs from the conserved cysteine through the conserved F or W. The order of the fields is clone size, D gene, CDR3 length, V gene, J gene, CDR3 protein, CDR3 DNA. A D gene is named only where the DNA matches it firmly. Only some rows state a clone size, as once, few, many or a class for expanded clones.

clone size: few; D gene: TRBD1; CDR3 length: 14; V gene: TRBV10-3; J gene: TRBJ2-2; CDR3 protein: CAIAGGENTGELFF; CDR3 DNA: TGTGCCATCGCAGGGGGCGAGAATACCGGGGAGCTGTTTTTT
clone size: few; D gene: TRBD2; CDR3 length: 12; V gene: TRBV12-3/TRBV12-4; J gene: TRBJ2-1; CDR3 protein: CASSSGRQEQFF; CDR3 DNA: TGTGCCAGCAGTAGCGGGAGACAGGAGCAGTTCTTC
clone size: few; D gene: .; CDR3 length: 12; V gene: TRBV7-9; J gene: TRBJ1-2; CDR3 protein: CASSLVGSSSTF; CDR3 DNA: TGTGCCAGCAGCTTAGTAGGGAGTTCTTCCACCTTC
clone size: .; D gene: .; CDR3 length: 15; V gene: TRBV7-3; J gene: TRBJ2-1; CDR3 protein: CASSPTGTPSNEQFF; CDR3 DNA: TGTGCCAGCAGCCCTACCGGGACTCCTTCCAATGAGCAGTTCTTC
clone size: .; D gene: .; CDR3 length: 15; V gene: TRBV11-2; J gene: TRBJ2-7; CDR3 protein: CASSHPPGNFYEQYF; CDR3 DNA: TGTGCCAGCAGCCATCCCCCAGGGAACTTCTACGAGCAGTACTTC
clone size: .; D gene: .; CDR3 length: 13; V gene: TRBV4-3; J gene: TRBJ2-1; CDR3 protein: CASSLTQVNEQFF; CDR3 DNA: TGCGCCAGCAGCCTTACACAGGTCAATGAGCAGTTCTTC
clone size: .; D gene: TRBD1; CDR3 length: 14; V gene: TRBV20-1; J gene: TRBJ2-7; CDR3 protein: CSARADRGAHEQYF; CDR3 DNA: TGCAGTGCTAGGGCCGACAGGGGAGCCCACGAGCAGTACTTC
clone size: once; D gene: .; CDR3 length: 16; V gene: TRBV28; J gene: TRBJ2-7; CDR3 protein: CASTLRRALSHYEQYF; CDR3 DNA: TGTGCCAGCACCTTGAGGCGGGCGCTAAGTCACTACGAGCAGTACTTC
clone size: many; D gene: .; CDR3 length: 11; V gene: TRBV29-1; J gene: TRBJ1-1; CDR3 protein: CSVGRGTEAFF; CDR3 DNA: TGCAGCGTGGGTCGGGGCACTGAAGCTTTCTTT
clone size: many; D gene: .; CDR3 length: 12; V gene: TRBV10-3; J gene: TRBJ1-5; CDR3 protein: CAISGGEWPQHF; CDR3 DNA: TGTGCCATCAGTGGGGGTGAATGGCCCCAGCATTTT
clone size: .; D gene: .; CDR3 length: 14; V gene: TRBV12-3/TRBV12-4; J gene: TRBJ1-1; CDR3 protein: CASSLGHGNTEAFF; CDR3 DNA: TGTGCCAGCAGTTTGGGACATGGAAACACTGAAGCTTTCTTT
clone size: .; D gene: .; CDR3 length: 11; V gene: TRBV29-1; J gene: TRBJ1-2; CDR3 protein: CSVGDGYGYTF; CDR3 DNA: TGCAGCGTTGGGGATGGCTATGGCTACACCTTC
clone size: .; D gene: TRBD2; CDR3 length: 18; V gene: TRBV20-1; J gene: TRBJ2-3; CDR3 protein: CCFCPLAGVGRGTDTQYF; CDR3 DNA: TGCTGCTTCTGTCCACTAGCGGGAGTGGGAAGGGGCACAGATACGCAGTATTTT
clone size: .; D gene: TRBD1; CDR3 length: 14; V gene: TRBV5-1; J gene: TRBJ2-7; CDR3 protein: CASSWGQGKGEQYF; CDR3 DNA: TGCGCCAGCAGCTGGGGACAGGGAAAGGGCGAGCAGTACTTC
clone size: .; D gene: TRBD2; CDR3 length: 18; V gene: TRBV20-1; J gene: TRBJ2-1; CDR3 protein: CTRPGLAGPLCKFYEQFF; CDR3 DNA: TGCACCCGTCCGGGGCTAGCGGGACCGTTGTGTAAGTTCTATGAGCAGTTCTTC
clone size: .; D gene: TRBD2; CDR3 length: 13; V gene: TRBV27; J gene: TRBJ2-7; CDR3 protein: CASSVAGAGEQYF; CDR3 DNA: TGTGCCAGCAGCGTAGCGGGAGCAGGAGAGCAGTACTTC
clone size: many; D gene: TRBD2; CDR3 length: 16; V gene: TRBV5-1; J gene: TRBJ2-7; CDR3 protein: CASSLVSSGSSYEQYF; CDR3 DNA: TGCGCCAGCAGCTTGGTCTCTAGCGGGAGCTCCTACGAGCAGTACTTC
clone size: many; D gene: .; CDR3 length: 20; V gene: TRBV20-1; J gene: TRBJ2-1; CDR3 protein: CSAKGPRDKFMISSYNEQFF; CDR3 DNA: TGCAGTGCTAAGGGGCCCCGGGACAAATTCATGATTAGCTCCTACAATGAGCAGTTCTTC
clone size: once; D gene: .; CDR3 length: 14; V gene: TRBV27; J gene: TRBJ1-5; CDR3 protein: CASRVLATDQPQHF; CDR3 DNA: TGTGCCAGTCGGGTCCTGGCAACCGATCAGCCCCAGCATTTT
clone size: .; D gene: .; CDR3 length: 15; V gene: TRBV7-2; J gene: TRBJ1-5; CDR3 protein: CASSPGGFPNQPQHF; CDR3 DNA: TGTGCCAGCAGCCCGGGGGGGTTTCCCAATCAGCCCCAGCATTTT
clone size: .; D gene: TRBD2; CDR3 length: 13; V gene: TRBV20-1; J gene: TRBJ2-7; CDR3 protein: CSARRGVSYEQYF; CDR3 DNA: TGCAGTGCTAGACGGGGGGTGTCCTACGAGCAGTACTTC
clone size: .; D gene: TRBD2; CDR3 length: 16; V gene: TRBV18; J gene: TRBJ2-1; CDR3 protein: CASSPGVKREAREQFF; CDR3 DNA: TGTGCCAGCTCACCAGGGGTCAAGCGGGAGGCACGTGAGCAGTTCTTC
clone size: few; D gene: TRBD1; CDR3 length: 14; V gene: TRBV10-3; J gene: TRBJ1-1; CDR3 protein: CATLKDRVNTEAFF; CDR3 DNA: TGTGCCACCCTTAAAGACAGGGTGAACACTGAAGCTTTCTTT
clone size: .; D gene: .; CDR3 length: 17; V gene: TRBV6-2/TRBV6-3; J gene: TRBJ2-7; CDR3 protein: CASSYPLLSGTFYEQYF; CDR3 DNA: TGTGCCAGCAGTTATCCCCTTCTCAGCGGAACCTTCTACGAGCAGTACTTC
clone size: few; D gene: TRBD1; CDR3 length: 12; V gene: TRBV24-1; J gene: TRBJ1-1; CDR3 protein: CATRDSNTEAFF; CDR3 DNA: TGTGCCACAAGGGACAGCAACACTGAAGCTTTCTTT
clone size: many; D gene: .; CDR3 length: 15; V gene: TRBV12-3/TRBV12-4; J gene: TRBJ2-1; CDR3 protein: CASSLPTHTHNEQFF; CDR3 DNA: TGTGCCAGCAGTCTACCGACCCACACTCACAATGAGCAGTTCTTC
clone size: many; D gene: TRBD2; CDR3 length: 15; V gene: TRBV4-3; J gene: TRBJ2-1; CDR3 protein: CASSQAGGAYNEQFF; CDR3 DNA: TGCGCCAGCAGCCAAGCGGGAGGTGCCTACAATGAGCAGTTCTTC
clone size: .; D gene: .; CDR3 length: 12; V gene: TRBV6-5; J gene: TRBJ2-5; CDR3 protein: CASSYSSGLEYF; CDR3 DNA: TGTGCCAGCAGTTACTCGTCGGGTCTGGAGTACTTC
clone size: few; D gene: .; CDR3 length: 11; V gene: TRBV12-3/TRBV12-4; J gene: TRBJ2-5; CDR3 protein: CASAIQETQYF; CDR3 DNA: TGTGCCAGCGCGATCCAAGAGACCCAGTACTTC
clone size: few; D gene: .; CDR3 length: 13; V gene: TRBV7-8; J gene: TRBJ1-1; CDR3 protein: CASSRTRETEAFF; CDR3 DNA: TGTGCCAGCAGCCGCACTCGGGAAACTGAAGCTTTCTTT
clone size: .; D gene: .; CDR3 length: 16; V gene: TRBV11-2; J gene: TRBJ2-1; CDR3 protein: CASRMSGRSSYNEQFF; CDR3 DNA: TGTGCCAGCAGGATGAGCGGCCGCAGCTCCTACAATGAGCAGTTCTTC
clone size: few; D gene: .; CDR3 length: 15; V gene: TRBV20-1; J gene: TRBJ1-5; CDR3 protein: CSARDREGFVQPQHF; CDR3 DNA: TGCAGTGCTAGAGATCGGGAGGGGTTTGTTCAGCCCCAGCATTTT
clone size: .; D gene: TRBD1; CDR3 length: 20; V gene: TRBV4-3; J gene: TRBJ2-6; CDR3 protein: CASSQEVGQGVYTGANVLTF; CDR3 DNA: TGCGCCAGCAGCCAAGAGGTAGGACAGGGTGTGTATACTGGGGCCAACGTCCTGACTTTC
clone size: many; D gene: .; CDR3 length: 14; V gene: TRBV29-1; J gene: TRBJ2-7; CDR3 protein: CSVRLQGGTYEQYF; CDR3 DNA: TGCAGCGTCCGTCTACAGGGAGGGACCTACGAGCAGTACTTC
clone size: many; D gene: .; CDR3 length: 13; V gene: TRBV7-9; J gene: TRBJ2-3; CDR3 protein: CASSPRGTDTQYF; CDR3 DNA: TGTGCCAGCAGCCCAAGGGGCACAGATACGCAGTATTTT
clone size: .; D gene: .; CDR3 length: 11; V gene: TRBV14; J gene: TRBJ1-1; CDR3 protein: CASAGFTEAFF; CDR3 DNA: TGTGCCAGCGCAGGGTTCACTGAAGCTTTCTTT
clone size: .; D gene: TRBD1; CDR3 length: 18; V gene: TRBV29-1; J gene: TRBJ2-6; CDR3 protein: CSVGGAGQGVSGANVLTF; CDR3 DNA: TGCAGCGTTGGGGGGGCAGGACAGGGGGTATCTGGGGCCAACGTCCTGACTTTC
clone size: few; D gene: .; CDR3 length: 15; V gene: TRBV25-1; J gene: TRBJ2-7; CDR3 protein: CASSERPGPSYEQYF; CDR3 DNA: TGTGCCAGCAGTGAGAGACCGGGCCCATCCTACGAGCAGTACTTC
clone size: .; D gene: .; CDR3 length: 13; V gene: TRBV15; J gene: TRBJ2-1; CDR3 protein: CATSRERYNEQFF; CDR3 DNA: TGTGCCACCAGCAGAGAGCGATACAATGAGCAGTTCTTC
clone size: .; D gene: .; CDR3 length: 15; V gene: TRBV20-1; J gene: TRBJ2-3; CDR3 protein: CSARVSDVSTDTQYF; CDR3 DNA: TGCAGTGCTAGAGTTTCGGACGTAAGCACAGATACGCAGTATTTT
clone size: many; D gene: TRBD1; CDR3 length: 13; V gene: TRBV5-6; J gene: TRBJ2-7; CDR3 protein: CASSPTGFSEQYF; CDR3 DNA: TGTGCCAGCAGCCCGACAGGGTTCAGCGAGCAGTACTTC
clone size: .; D gene: TRBD2; CDR3 length: 15; V gene: TRBV20-1; J gene: TRBJ2-3; CDR3 protein: CSVVGLAGGTDTQYF; CDR3 DNA: TGCAGTGTTGTGGGACTAGCGGGCGGCACAGATACGCAGTATTTT
clone size: .; D gene: .; CDR3 length: 14; V gene: TRBV7-2; J gene: TRBJ2-7; CDR3 protein: CASSLEPGAYEQYF; CDR3 DNA: TGTGCCAGCAGCTTAGAACCCGGGGCCTACGAGCAGTACTTC
clone size: .; D gene: TRBD2; CDR3 length: 16; V gene: TRBV18; J gene: TRBJ2-1; CDR3 protein: CASSPFTSGSTNEQFF; CDR3 DNA: TGTGCCAGCTCACCATTTACTAGCGGGAGTACGAATGAGCAGTTCTTC
clone size: many; D gene: .; CDR3 length: 15; V gene: TRBV12-3/TRBV12-4; J gene: TRBJ2-7; CDR3 protein: CASSIRDSYSYEQYF; CDR3 DNA: TGTGCCAGCAGCATAAGGGACTCCTACTCCTACGAGCAGTACTTC
clone size: .; D gene: TRBD1; CDR3 length: 15; V gene: TRBV7-2; J gene: TRBJ2-7; CDR3 protein: CASSLPGGTGDEQYF; CDR3 DNA: TGTGCCAGCAGCTTACCAGGGGGGACAGGGGACGAGCAGTACTTC
clone size: .; D gene: TRBD1; CDR3 length: 17; V gene: TRBV6-1; J gene: TRBJ1-5; CDR3 protein: CASRRGTGIQSNQPQHF; CDR3 DNA: TGTGCCAGCAGGAGAGGGACAGGGATACAAAGCAATCAGCCCCAGCATTTT
clone size: many; D gene: .; CDR3 length: 14; V gene: TRBV7-2; J gene: TRBJ1-4; CDR3 protein: CASSLSRGREKLFF; CDR3 DNA: TGTGCCAGCAGCTTGAGTAGGGGTCGAGAAAAACTGTTTTTT
clone size: few; D gene: .; CDR3 length: 13; V gene: TRBV25-1; J gene: TRBJ1-1; CDR3 protein: CASSALKNTEAFF; CDR3 DNA: TGTGCCAGCAGTGCGCTCAAGAACACTGAAGCTTTCTTT